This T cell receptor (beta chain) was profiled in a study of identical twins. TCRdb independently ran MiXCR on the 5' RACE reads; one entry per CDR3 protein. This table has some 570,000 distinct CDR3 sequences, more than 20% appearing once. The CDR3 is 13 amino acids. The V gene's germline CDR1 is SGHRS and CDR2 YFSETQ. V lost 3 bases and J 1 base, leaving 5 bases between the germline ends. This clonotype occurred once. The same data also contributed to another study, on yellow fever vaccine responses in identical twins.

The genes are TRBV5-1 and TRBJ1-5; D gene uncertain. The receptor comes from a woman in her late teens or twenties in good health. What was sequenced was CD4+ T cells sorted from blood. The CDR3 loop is CASSSESNQPQHF. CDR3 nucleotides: TGCGCCAGCAGCTCCGAAAGCAATCAGCCCCAGCATTTT.